Each of the 28 T cell receptor beta chains below was sequenced from the same sample in a study of blood T cell repertoires in COVID-19. Generated by immunoSEQ multiplex PCR, the TCRdb table keeps only in-frame clones and is missing some. The table records 100,000 to 130,000 clones, just over 85% of them present only once. The specimen sequenced was peripheral blood. Source of these receptors: a human donor in a cohort sampled during active COVID-19.

The V call is TRBV5-4, the J call TRBJ2-7; D may be TRBD2 (5 bases). Germline CDR1 SGHNT, CDR2 YYREEE (reference sequence). V was trimmed by 5 bases and J by 2 bases, leaving 14 bases between them. CDR3 length: 14 residues. This CDR3 reads CASSLPRDPYEQYF. The CDR3 DNA is TGTGCCAGCAGTCTCCCGAGGGATCCCTACGAGCAGTACTTC.

The chain links TRBV6-6 to TRBJ1-5, with D possibly TRBD1 on 5 matching bases. This CDR3 contains 13 residues. The V end lost 4 bases, the J end lost 4 bases, and 8 bases lay between the germline ends. From germline, CDR1 is MNHNY and CDR2 SVGAGI (reference sequence). The CDR3 here is CASSSAGNQPQHF. CDR3 DNA: TGTGCCAGCAGTTCCGCAGGGAATCAGCCCCAGCATTTT.

The gene calls are TRBV6-6 and TRBJ2-5; D perhaps matches TRBD1 (6 bases). V lost 1 base and J lost 5, with 8 bases in between. This CDR3 comprises 13 residues. Germline values: CDR1 MNHNY, CDR2 SVGAGI (reference sequence). CDR3 DNA: TGTGCCAGCAGTTACTGGGGGCGGGAGACCCAGTACTTC. This codes for CASSYWGRETQYF.

This clone was detected once. The chain combines TRBV18 with TRBJ2-1, with 9 bases aligning to TRBD2. The V gene end was trimmed by 3 bases and the J gene end by 6 bases; junction bases not matched to a gene: 3. This CDR3 is 14 amino acids long. Germline V lookup: CDR1 KGHSH, CDR2 LQKENI. The CDR3 DNA reads as TGTGCCAGCTCACCGACTAGCGGTAGCAATGAGCAGTTCTTC. It yields the protein CASSPTSGSNEQFF. Full variable domain (rest looked up from reference TRBV18 and TRBJ2-1): NAGVMQNPRHLVRRRGQEARLRCSPMKGHSHVYWYRQLPEEGLKFMVYLQKENIIDESGMPKERFSAEFPKEGPSILRIQQVVRGDSAAYFCASSPTSGSNEQFFGPGTRLTVL.

V is TRBV2 and J is TRBJ2-3; 10 bases match TRBD2. Germline V gene data show CDR1 as SNHLY and CDR2 as FYNNEI. Germline trimming cut 7 bases from V and 5 bases from J; bases unmatched to any gene: 9. The CDR3 spans 15 residues. CDR3 sequence: CASKRAGGPVDTQYF. The CDR3 nucleotides are TGTGCCAGCAAAAGAGCGGGGGGGCCTGTAGATACGCAGTATTTT.

The V and J genes are TRBV15 and TRBJ1-1; 7 positions agree with TRBD1. This CDR3 has 15 residues. From germline, CDR1 is LNHNV and CDR2 YYDKDF (reference sequence). Trimming took 3 bases from V and 0 from J; bases not matched to a gene: 4. DNA of the CDR3: TGTGCCACCAGCAGTAGGGACAGAGTGAACACTGAAGCTTTCTTT. It translates to CATSSRDRVNTEAFF.

The gene calls are TRBV18 and TRBJ2-5, with 7 bases fitting TRBD2. This CDR3 comprises 16 residues. Germline V gene data show CDR1 as KGHSH and CDR2 as LQKENI. V lost 3 bases and J lost 1; bases outside the gene matches: 8. Written as DNA, the CDR3 is TGTGCCAGCTCACCGATTGCAACGGGGGGCCAAGAGACCCAGTACTTC. It encodes CASSPIATGGQETQYF.

This chain joins TRBV7-9 and TRBJ2-5; weak D call: TRBD2 (6 bases). CDR3 length: 14 amino acids. V was shortened by 1 base and J by 1 base, with 7 bases between the two germline ends. CDR1 and CDR2 (germline): SEHNR, FQNEAQ (reference sequence). CDR3 amino acids: CASSLVEGQETQYF. The CDR3 region has the DNA TGTGCCAGCAGCTTAGTGGAGGGCCAAGAGACCCAGTACTTC. The full variable domain, with the rest looked up from reference TRBV7-9 and TRBJ2-5, is DTGVSQNPRHKITKRGQNVTFRCDPISEHNRLYWYRQTLGQGPEFLTYFQNEAQLEKSRLLSDRFSAERPKGSFSTLEIQRTEQGDSAMYLCASSLVEGQETQYFGPGTRLLVL.

About this clone itself: Other DNA sequences from this sample encode an identical CDR3 as well. The rearrangement joins TRBV18 to TRBJ2-5; TRBD2 might be the D (5 bases). Trimming removed 4 bases at V and 2 bases at J, with 8 bases between. The germline CDR1 and CDR2 sequences are KGHSH and LQKENI. This CDR3 has 13 residues. The CDR3 nucleotides are TGTGCCAGCTCACGCGGGCAACAAGAGACCCAGTACTTC. Translating it yields CASSRGQQETQYF.

The V and J genes are TRBV6-5 and TRBJ2-5; 8 positions agree with TRBD2. Germline V gives CDR1 MNHEY, CDR2 SVGAGI. CDR3 length: 15 residues. Trimming took 0 bases from V and 4 from J; bases not matched to a gene: 4. CDR3 DNA sequence: TGTGCCAGCAGTTACTCGGGAGCGGGAGCAGAGACCCAGTACTTC. Its translation is CASSYSGAGAETQYF.

V usage is TRBV30 and J usage is TRBJ2-3, with 13 bases lining up with TRBD2. The germline gives CDR1 GTSNPN, CDR2 SVGIG (reference sequence). The CDR3 sequence is 17 residues long. V lost 0 bases and J lost 4; bases outside the gene matches: 7. The CDR3 reads CAWSVARTSGSSDTQYF. CDR3 nucleotides: TGTGCCTGGAGTGTAGCCCGGACTAGCGGGAGTTCAGATACGCAGTATTTT.

V gene TRBV6-5 combines with J gene TRBJ1-5; D perhaps matches TRBD1 (5 bases). Germline CDR1 MNHEY, CDR2 SVGAGI. Trimming cost V 5 bases and J 5 bases, with 16 bases left between them. The CDR3 is 15 amino acids. DNA for the CDR3: TGTGCCAGCAGTCTTGGTGGGGGGGATTATCAGCCCCAGCATTTT. It translates to CASSLGGGDYQPQHF.

This rearrangement joins TRBV27 to TRBJ2-7, with TRBD1 identical over 7 bases. The J segment lost 5 bases and the V segment lost 6 bases, leaving 1 base of the junction unmatched. Germline CDR1 MNHEY, CDR2 SMNVEV (reference sequence). The CDR3 extends over 11 amino acids. In DNA form, the CDR3 reads TGTGCCAGCAGCCAGGGGGACGAGCAGTACTTC. Residues: CASSQGDEQYF.

This rearrangement joins TRBV10-2 to TRBJ1-5; weak D call: TRBD1 (5 bases). Between the trimmed V and J ends, which lost 1 base and 2 bases, there was a span of 9 bases. The CDR3 is made up of 15 amino acids. Germline V lookup: CDR1 WSHSY, CDR2 SAAADI. CDR3 nucleotide sequence: TGCGCCAGCAGTGAGTTCGGGGGTGGCAATCAGCCCCAGCATTTT. Encoded protein: CASSEFGGGNQPQHF.

This clone has a handful of counts. The chain joins TRBV3-1 (or the pseudogene TRBV3-2) to TRBJ1-1; TRBD1 matches 9 bases. The germline V gene has CDR1 LGHDT and CDR2 YNNKEL (reference sequence). V was pared by 3 bases and J by 4 bases, with 3 bases of the junction left unmatched. The CDR3 runs to 14 residues. The CDR3 here is CASSHGQGITEAFF. The CDR3 DNA reads TGTGCCAGCAGCCACGGACAGGGGATCACTGAAGCTTTCTTT.

The chain has TRBV19 and TRBJ2-2; tentatively, D is TRBD1 (6 bases). The germline V and J ends were trimmed by 9 bases and 3 bases, with 14 bases remaining between them. The CDR3 sequence is 14 residues long. Germline V lookup: CDR1 LNHDA, CDR2 SQIVND (reference sequence). CDR3 region: CASRVGTYTGELFF. The CDR3 region has the DNA TGTGCCAGCAGGGTGGGGACATACACCGGGGAGCTGTTTTTT.

The DNA for the CDR3 is TGTGCCAGCAGCCAAGGGGGCAGGGCCAGGGGAAACACCATATATTTT. This encodes CASSQGGRARGNTIYF. This chain joins TRBV3-1 (or the pseudogene TRBV3-2) and TRBJ1-3; D possibly corresponds to TRBD1 (5 bases). The length of the CDR3 is 16 residues. CDR1 and CDR2 (germline): LGHDT, YNNKEL (reference sequence). The ends were cut back, 1 base at V and 4 bases at J, with 14 bases in the middle.

This clone was picked up one time. The CDR3 DNA reads as TGCGCCAGCAGCTTGACAGGGGGCGGGCAAGAGACCCAGTACTTC. As protein: CASSLTGGGQETQYF. The chain recombines TRBV5-1 with TRBJ2-5; 9 bases are a match to TRBD1. The CDR3 extends over 15 amino acids. Per germline, CDR1 SGHRS and CDR2 YFSETQ. V trimming: 1 base; J trimming: 2 bases; junction bases outside the gene matches: 3.

This clone has just one count. The chain employs TRBV28 and TRBJ1-5; 8 bases fit TRBD1. CDR1 and CDR2 (germline): MDHEN, SYDVKM. This CDR3 contains 15 residues. The J segment lost 4 bases and the V segment lost 5 bases, leaving 7 bases of the junction unmatched. The CDR3 bases are TGTGCCAGCAGTAACCGGGACAGGCCAAATCAGCCCCAGCATTTT. This sequence encodes CASSNRDRPNQPQHF.

To note about this clone: Distinct nucleotide sequences in the sample also encode this CDR3. This chain connects TRBV5-1 to TRBJ2-3, with 7 bases matching TRBD1. Trimming at V came to 0 bases and at J to 0 bases, leaving 1 base not matched to a gene. The germline V gene has CDR1 SGHRS and CDR2 YFSETQ. The CDR3 extends over 15 amino acids. CDR3 amino acids: CASSLGDSSTDTQYF. DNA of the CDR3: TGCGCCAGCAGCTTGGGGGACAGCAGCACAGATACGCAGTATTTT. Combining the CDR3 with reference TRBV5-1 and TRBJ2-3 gives the whole variable domain KAGVTQTPRYLIKTRGQQVTLSCSPISGHRSVSWYQQTPGQGLQFLFEYFSETQRNKGNFPGRFSGRQFSNSRSEMNVSTLELGDSALYLCASSLGDSSTDTQYFGPGTRLTVL.

The genes are TRBV11-2 and TRBJ2-7; 9 positions match TRBD1. The CDR3 spans 14 residues. V shed 2 bases, J shed 5 bases, and the junction held 4 bases outside the gene matches. Germline assignment: CDR1 SGHAT and CDR2 FQNNGV. The CDR3 DNA is TGTGCCAGCAGCTTACTAAGACAGGGGGACGAGCAGTACTTC. Translation: CASSLLRQGDEQYF.

The V call is TRBV2, the J call TRBJ2-5, with 11 bases identical to TRBD2. CDR1 SNHLY and CDR2 FYNNEI come from the germline V gene. The CDR3 has 14 residues. The V gene end was trimmed by 10 bases and the J gene end by 4 bases; junction bases not matched to a gene: 8. This chain's CDR3 is CATGLGLAGETQYF. In nucleotides, the CDR3 is TGTGCCACCGGACTCGGACTAGCGGGAGAGACCCAGTACTTC.

The genes are TRBV14 and TRBJ2-3; tentatively, D is TRBD2 (5 bases). This CDR3 contains 17 residues. Deletions cut 4 bases from V and 1 base from J, with 18 bases between. Germline CDR1 reads SGHDN; CDR2 reads FVKESK. The CDR3 here is CASSPTLRGAGTDTQYF. The CDR3 coding sequence is TGTGCCAGCAGCCCTACCTTACGGGGAGCGGGCACAGATACGCAGTATTTT.

This clone was recorded only once. The CDR3 sequence is CASSLGGGAGNEKLFF. The CDR3 nucleotides read TGTGCCAGCAGCTTGGGAGGTGGGGCAGGGAACGAAAAACTGTTTTTT. The genes are TRBV5-8 and TRBJ1-4; D perhaps matches TRBD1 (5 bases). The germline V gene has CDR1 SGHTS and CDR2 YDEGEE. The CDR3 has 16 amino acids. V lost 0 bases and J lost 8, with 17 bases in between.

The CDR3 sequence: CAISIDSASEAFF. The CDR3 nucleotides read TGTGCCATCAGCATCGACAGCGCCAGTGAAGCTTTCTTT. The rearrangement joins TRBV10-3 to TRBJ1-1; a weak D match, TRBD1 (5 bases). The germline CDR1 and CDR2 sequences are ENHRY and SYGVKD. CDR3 length: 13 amino acids. Trimming left V 6 bases short and J 7 bases short, with 15 bases between.

The chain is built from TRBV2 and TRBJ2-7, with 12 nucleotides matching TRBD2. This CDR3 is built from 15 residues. Germline CDR1 SNHLY, CDR2 FYNNEI. After removal of 6 bases from V and 5 bases from J, the junction contained 8 bases not matched to a gene. CDR3 amino acids: CASRNPGLAGNEQYF. CDR3 bases: TGTGCCAGCAGGAATCCGGGACTAGCGGGCAACGAGCAGTACTTC.

This clone was seen only once. The V and J genes are TRBV6-5 and TRBJ1-4; D unresolved. This CDR3 contains 13 residues. V was cut by 7 bases and J by 8 bases, with 14 bases left in between. CDR1 is MNHEY and CDR2 is SVGAGI in the germline V gene. CDR3 bases: TGTGCCAGCACCGGGCCCGGCGGGGAAAAACTGTTTTTT. It is translated as CASTGPGGEKLFF.

The gene calls are TRBV6-6 and TRBJ1-1; 8 bases line up with TRBD1. The CDR3 has 16 amino acids. V trimming: 4 bases; J trimming: 1 base; junction bases outside the gene matches: 8. Germline CDR1 MNHNY, CDR2 SVGAGI (reference sequence). CDR3 DNA sequence: TGTGCCAGCAGTTTCCCTCGGACAGGGACGAACACTGAAGCTTTCTTT. Encoded protein: CASSFPRTGTNTEAFF.